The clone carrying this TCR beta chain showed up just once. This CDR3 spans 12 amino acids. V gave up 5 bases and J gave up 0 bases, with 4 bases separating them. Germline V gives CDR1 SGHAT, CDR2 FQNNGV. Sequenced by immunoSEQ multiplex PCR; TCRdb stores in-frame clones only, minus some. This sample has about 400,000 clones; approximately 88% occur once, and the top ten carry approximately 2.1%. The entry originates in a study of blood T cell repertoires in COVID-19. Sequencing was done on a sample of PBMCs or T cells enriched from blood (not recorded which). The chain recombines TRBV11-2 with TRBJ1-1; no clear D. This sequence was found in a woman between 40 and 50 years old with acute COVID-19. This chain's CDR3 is CASSPLNTEAFF. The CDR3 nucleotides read TGTGCCAGCAGCCCATTGAACACTGAAGCTTTCTTT.